Below, 20 T cell receptor beta chains from the same sample are listed, as sequenced in a study of vaccination effects on CD4 cells after COVID-19. These receptors lack a known antigen. Assay used: immunoSEQ multiplex PCR; TCRdb lists only in-frame clones, some missing. The table lists tens of thousands of clones, roughly 74% of them singletons. After expansion with viral peptide pools in the ViraFEST assay, antigen-specific CD4+ T cells were sequenced. Upon completion of 10 to 11 days in culture, CD4+ T cells were isolated. Nucleocapsid antibody tests were negative, and the vaccine recipients had no prior SARS-CoV-2 infection. The specimen comprised CD4+ T cells from PBMCs cultured with HCoV-NL63 spike peptides, sampled before COVID-19 vaccination. The origin of the receptors is a human donor who received a COVID-19 vaccine.

This chain connects TRBV5-1 to TRBJ1-1, with TRBD1 as a possible D gene (6 bases). This CDR3 contains 15 residues. CDR1 is SGHRS and CDR2 is YFSETQ in the germline V gene. V was trimmed by 4 bases and J by 0 bases, leaving 13 bases between them. CDR3 bases: TGCGCCAGCAGCATCCAAACAGGGCTGAACACTGAAGCTTTCTTT. Translation gives CASSIQTGLNTEAFF. Using reference TRBV5-1 and TRBJ1-1 for the parts outside the CDR3, the full variable domain is KAGVTQTPRYLIKTRGQQVTLSCSPISGHRSVSWYQQTPGQGLQFLFEYFSETQRNKGNFPGRFSGRQFSNSRSEMNVSTLELGDSALYLCASSIQTGLNTEAFFGQGTRLTVV.

The chain employs TRBV5-1 and TRBJ1-4, with D unclear. The CDR3 is 15 amino acids. The germline CDR1 and CDR2 sequences are SGHRS and YFSETQ. The V gene lost 4 bases and the J gene lost 2 bases, with 12 bases spanning the gap. The CDR3 sequence: CASSQGRGTNEKLFF. The DNA of the CDR3 is TGCGCCAGCAGCCAAGGCCGCGGGACTAATGAAAAACTGTTTTTT. Complete variable domain (other parts from reference TRBV5-1 and TRBJ1-4): KAGVTQTPRYLIKTRGQQVTLSCSPISGHRSVSWYQQTPGQGLQFLFEYFSETQRNKGNFPGRFSGRQFSNSRSEMNVSTLELGDSALYLCASSQGRGTNEKLFFGSGTQLSVL.

The CDR3 loop is CASRRSGQGSRETQYF. The CDR3 DNA follows: TGTGCCAGCAGGAGGAGTGGGCAGGGCTCGAGAGAGACCCAGTACTTC. The chain couples TRBV5-5 to TRBJ2-5; possible D gene TRBD1, 5 bases. The V end lost 5 bases, the J end lost 4 bases, and 21 bases lay between the germline ends. The length of the CDR3 is 16 residues. Germline loops: CDR1 SGHKS, CDR2 YYEKEE (reference sequence).

The chain has TRBV6-2 or TRBV6-3 and TRBJ2-7, with a tentative D call TRBD1 (6 bases). Germline assignment: CDR1 MNHEY and CDR2 SVGEGT. The V and J ends lost 0 bases and 6 bases respectively, with 12 bases between them. The CDR3 consists of 14 residues. This CDR3 reads CASSYSHRTVEQYV. As DNA, the CDR3 is TGTGCCAGCAGTTACTCCCATCGGACAGTCGAGCAGTACGTC.

This clone has a handful of counts. The J gene is TRBJ2-7, the V gene TRBV7-2; D gene ambiguous. Germline V CDR1 and CDR2: SGHTA, FQGNSA. CDR3 length equals 13 residues. Trimming cost V 1 base and J 6 bases, with 10 bases left between them. CDR3: CASSLDPPREQYV. CDR3 sequence (DNA): TGTGCCAGCAGCTTAGATCCGCCACGCGAGCAGTACGTC.

In DNA form, the CDR3 reads TGCGCCAGCAGCCAAGTTGGGGATTATGGCTACACCTTC. Its protein is CASSQVGDYGYTF. The rearrangement links TRBV4-3 to TRBJ1-2, with unresolved D. Germline assignment: CDR1 LGHNA and CDR2 YSLEER. Trimming left V 1 base short and J 5 bases short, with 8 bases between. The CDR3 length is 13 residues.

The genes are TRBV24-1 and TRBJ1-5; D remains ambiguous. Germline CDR1 and CDR2: KGHDR and SFDVKD. V gave up 5 bases and J gave up 4 bases, with 8 bases separating them. The CDR3 sequence is 13 residues long. In DNA, the CDR3 is TGTGCCACCAGTGTGACGGGGAATCAGCCCCAGCATTTT. Protein sequence: CATSVTGNQPQHF.

V is TRBV5-1 and J is TRBJ2-1; TRBD1 matches 9 bases. Unmatched junction bases numbered 15, after V lost 3 bases and J lost 8 bases. Germline-derived CDR1 and CDR2 are SGHRS and YFSETQ. The CDR3 has 17 residues. CDR3 sequence reads: CASSWGKDRGVVYEQFF. CDR3 bases: TGCGCCAGCAGCTGGGGAAAAGACAGGGGGGTAGTCTATGAGCAGTTCTTC.

The chain carries TRBV7-2 and TRBJ2-1, with D perhaps TRBD1 (6 bases). Trimming stripped 3 bases from V and 9 bases from J, with 18 bases between. The CDR3 sequence is 15 residues long. Germline V gives CDR1 SGHTA, CDR2 FQGNSA. Here the CDR3 DNA reads TGTGCCAGCAGCTTGGCCCGGACACAGGGCCCTGAGCAGTTCTTC. Amino acids: CASSLARTQGPEQFF.

J is TRBJ2-6 and V is TRBV14, with TRBD1 identical over 9 bases. Germline CDR1 reads SGHDN; CDR2 reads FVKESK. Trimming removed 4 bases from V and 2 bases from J; junction bases left unmatched: 6. The CDR3 is 17 amino acids. The CDR3 loop is CASSPGTGRAGANVLTF. The CDR3 DNA reads as TGTGCCAGCAGCCCCGGGACAGGGAGGGCTGGGGCCAACGTCCTGACTTTC.

This clone has just a few counts. The J gene is TRBJ2-2, the V gene TRBV7-9; 8 nucleotides align to TRBD1. Losses at the gene ends were 7 bases for V and 4 bases for J; bases not matched to a gene: 5. The germline CDR1 and CDR2 sequences are SEHNR and FQNEAQ (reference sequence). This CDR3 contains 14 residues. Written as DNA, the CDR3 is TGTGCCAGCACCTTGGACAGGGCCACCGGGGAGCTGTTTTTT. Its protein product is CASTLDRATGELFF.

V is TRBV10-3 and J is TRBJ1-6; 7 nucleotides line up with TRBD1. Germline V gives CDR1 ENHRY, CDR2 SYGVKD. V trimming: 8 bases; J trimming: 5 bases; junction bases outside the gene matches: 3. The CDR3 extends over 13 amino acids. The CDR3 nucleotides read TGTGCCATCCGGGACAGTCATAATTCACCCCTCCACTTT. This sequence encodes CAIRDSHNSPLHF.

This rearrangement joins TRBV29-1 to TRBJ1-2; TRBD1 is a possible D gene (6 bases). Per germline, CDR1 SQVTM and CDR2 ANQGSEA. The CDR3 runs 13 residues. With 4 bases removed from V and 7 bases from J, the gap between germline ends came to 16 bases. The CDR3 protein is CSVVLGGRGGYTF. CDR3 DNA: TGCAGCGTTGTCCTGGGGGGGCGCGGTGGCTACACCTTC.

The rearrangement joins TRBV7-2 to TRBJ2-6, with 9 positions matching TRBD2. The CDR3 has 17 amino acids. Germline V gene data show CDR1 as SGHTA and CDR2 as FQGNSA. V lost 1 base, J lost 0 bases, and 1 base stayed unmatched. The DNA for the CDR3 is TGTGCCAGCAGCTTAGATAGCGGGGGCTCTGGGGCCAACGTCCTGACTTTC. Translating it yields CASSLDSGGSGANVLTF. The full variable domain, completed using reference TRBV7-2 and TRBJ2-6, is GAGVSQSPSNKVTEKGKDVELRCDPISGHTALYWYRQSLGQGLEFLIYFQGNSAPDKSGLPSDRFSAERTGGSVSTLTIQRTQQEDSAVYLCASSLDSGGSGANVLTFGAGSRLTVL.

The chain is built from TRBV4-3 and TRBJ2-1, with D unresolved. V was cut by 1 base and J by 2 bases, with 9 bases left in between. CDR3 length: 15 amino acids. The germline gives CDR1 LGHNA, CDR2 YSLEER. CDR3 residues: CASSQVEGTYNEQFF. CDR3 sequence (DNA): TGCGCCAGCAGCCAAGTGGAAGGGACCTACAATGAGCAGTTCTTC.

The chain has TRBV7-7 and TRBJ2-1; 10 nucleotides line up with TRBD1. Germline-derived CDR1 and CDR2 are SSHAT and FNYEAQ (reference sequence). Trimming at V came to 4 bases and at J to 0 bases, leaving 3 bases not matched to a gene. The CDR3 extends over 16 amino acids. In DNA form, the CDR3 reads TGTGCCAGCAGCTCTCGGACAGGGGGCTCCTACAATGAGCAGTTCTTC. Amino acids: CASSSRTGGSYNEQFF.

The chain has TRBV7-2 and TRBJ1-2; TRBD1 matches at 8 bases. The germline gives CDR1 SGHTA, CDR2 FQGNSA. J was trimmed by 1 base and V by 0 bases; bases with no gene match: 7. This CDR3 is 17 amino acids long. CDR3 sequence (DNA): TGTGCCAGCAGCTTAGCCCCTCTTGGACAGGGTAACTATGGCTACACCTTC. It codes for CASSLAPLGQGNYGYTF.

The rearrangement uses TRBV9 and TRBJ1-3, with D hard to call. The CDR3 runs to 15 residues. The V and J ends lost 3 bases and 2 bases respectively, with 12 bases between them. Germline V gives CDR1 SGDLS, CDR2 YYNGEE. The chain's CDR3 is CASSATRGAGNTIYF. The CDR3 nucleotides are TGTGCCAGCAGCGCCACACGGGGAGCTGGAAACACCATATATTTT. The complete variable domain, with remaining parts taken from reference TRBV9 and TRBJ1-3, reads DSGVTQTPKHLITATGQRVTLRCSPRSGDLSVYWYQQSLDQGLQFLIQYYNGEERAKGNILERFSAQQFPDLHSELNLSSLELGDSALYFCASSATRGAGNTIYFGEGSWLTVV.

The V call is TRBV18, the J call TRBJ2-7; the D gene is possibly TRBD1 (5 bases). This CDR3 has 15 residues. The germline V gene encodes CDR1 KGHSH and CDR2 LQKENI. Between the trimmed V and J ends, which lost 2 bases and 1 base, there was a span of 12 bases. CDR3 DNA sequence: TGTGCCAGCTCACCAGAGGTGCAGGGTTCCTACGAGCAGTACGTC. This sequence encodes CASSPEVQGSYEQYV.

The chain carries TRBV9 and TRBJ2-3; D may be TRBD2 (6 bases). Trimming removed 1 base from V and 4 bases from J, with 16 bases in between. Per the germline V gene, CDR1 is SGDLS and CDR2 is YYNGEE. The CDR3 runs to 16 residues. The CDR3 loop is CASSVRGGASADTQYF. CDR3 DNA sequence: TGTGCCAGCAGCGTAAGAGGCGGGGCGAGCGCAGATACGCAGTATTTT.